What follows describes a single T cell receptor (beta chain). Axillary draining lymph nodes of breast cancer patients supplied the node samples. This record comes from a study of breast tumors, draining lymph nodes, adjacent tissues. TCRdb analysed the multiplex PCR reads with MiXCR anew, one entry per CDR3 protein. The table shows some 130,000 distinct CDR3 sequences, with under 25% occurring only once. The CDR3 sequence is 14 residues long. Per the germline V gene, CDR1 is DFQATT and CDR2 is SNEGSKA (reference sequence). The J segment lost 7 bases and the V segment lost 6 bases, leaving 5 bases of the junction unmatched.

The TCR sequence derives from a female donor with breast cancer. Some clones in this sample may be carry-over from other donors' samples. The sequenced sample consisted of axillary lymph node tissue. This chain connects TRBV20-1 to TRBJ2-5; TRBD2 aligns across 16 bases. CDR3: CSAGTSGRAVTQYF. Written as DNA, the CDR3 is TGCAGTGCCGGGACTAGCGGGAGGGCCGTGACCCAGTACTTC.